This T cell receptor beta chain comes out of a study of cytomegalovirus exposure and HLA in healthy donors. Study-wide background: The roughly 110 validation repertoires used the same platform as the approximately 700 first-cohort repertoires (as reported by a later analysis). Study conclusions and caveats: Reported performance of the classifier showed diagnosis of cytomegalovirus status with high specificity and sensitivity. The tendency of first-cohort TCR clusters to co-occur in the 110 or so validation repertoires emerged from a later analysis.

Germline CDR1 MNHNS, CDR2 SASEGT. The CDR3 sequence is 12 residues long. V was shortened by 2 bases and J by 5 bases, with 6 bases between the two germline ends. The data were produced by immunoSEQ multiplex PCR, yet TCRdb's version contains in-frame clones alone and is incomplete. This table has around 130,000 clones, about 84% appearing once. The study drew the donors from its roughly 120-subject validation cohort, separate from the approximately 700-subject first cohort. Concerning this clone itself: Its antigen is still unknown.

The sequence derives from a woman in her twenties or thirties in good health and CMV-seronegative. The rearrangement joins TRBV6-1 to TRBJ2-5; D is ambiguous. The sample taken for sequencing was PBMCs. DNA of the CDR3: TGTGCCAGCAGTGAATACTGGGAGACCCAGTACTTC. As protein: CASSEYWETQYF.